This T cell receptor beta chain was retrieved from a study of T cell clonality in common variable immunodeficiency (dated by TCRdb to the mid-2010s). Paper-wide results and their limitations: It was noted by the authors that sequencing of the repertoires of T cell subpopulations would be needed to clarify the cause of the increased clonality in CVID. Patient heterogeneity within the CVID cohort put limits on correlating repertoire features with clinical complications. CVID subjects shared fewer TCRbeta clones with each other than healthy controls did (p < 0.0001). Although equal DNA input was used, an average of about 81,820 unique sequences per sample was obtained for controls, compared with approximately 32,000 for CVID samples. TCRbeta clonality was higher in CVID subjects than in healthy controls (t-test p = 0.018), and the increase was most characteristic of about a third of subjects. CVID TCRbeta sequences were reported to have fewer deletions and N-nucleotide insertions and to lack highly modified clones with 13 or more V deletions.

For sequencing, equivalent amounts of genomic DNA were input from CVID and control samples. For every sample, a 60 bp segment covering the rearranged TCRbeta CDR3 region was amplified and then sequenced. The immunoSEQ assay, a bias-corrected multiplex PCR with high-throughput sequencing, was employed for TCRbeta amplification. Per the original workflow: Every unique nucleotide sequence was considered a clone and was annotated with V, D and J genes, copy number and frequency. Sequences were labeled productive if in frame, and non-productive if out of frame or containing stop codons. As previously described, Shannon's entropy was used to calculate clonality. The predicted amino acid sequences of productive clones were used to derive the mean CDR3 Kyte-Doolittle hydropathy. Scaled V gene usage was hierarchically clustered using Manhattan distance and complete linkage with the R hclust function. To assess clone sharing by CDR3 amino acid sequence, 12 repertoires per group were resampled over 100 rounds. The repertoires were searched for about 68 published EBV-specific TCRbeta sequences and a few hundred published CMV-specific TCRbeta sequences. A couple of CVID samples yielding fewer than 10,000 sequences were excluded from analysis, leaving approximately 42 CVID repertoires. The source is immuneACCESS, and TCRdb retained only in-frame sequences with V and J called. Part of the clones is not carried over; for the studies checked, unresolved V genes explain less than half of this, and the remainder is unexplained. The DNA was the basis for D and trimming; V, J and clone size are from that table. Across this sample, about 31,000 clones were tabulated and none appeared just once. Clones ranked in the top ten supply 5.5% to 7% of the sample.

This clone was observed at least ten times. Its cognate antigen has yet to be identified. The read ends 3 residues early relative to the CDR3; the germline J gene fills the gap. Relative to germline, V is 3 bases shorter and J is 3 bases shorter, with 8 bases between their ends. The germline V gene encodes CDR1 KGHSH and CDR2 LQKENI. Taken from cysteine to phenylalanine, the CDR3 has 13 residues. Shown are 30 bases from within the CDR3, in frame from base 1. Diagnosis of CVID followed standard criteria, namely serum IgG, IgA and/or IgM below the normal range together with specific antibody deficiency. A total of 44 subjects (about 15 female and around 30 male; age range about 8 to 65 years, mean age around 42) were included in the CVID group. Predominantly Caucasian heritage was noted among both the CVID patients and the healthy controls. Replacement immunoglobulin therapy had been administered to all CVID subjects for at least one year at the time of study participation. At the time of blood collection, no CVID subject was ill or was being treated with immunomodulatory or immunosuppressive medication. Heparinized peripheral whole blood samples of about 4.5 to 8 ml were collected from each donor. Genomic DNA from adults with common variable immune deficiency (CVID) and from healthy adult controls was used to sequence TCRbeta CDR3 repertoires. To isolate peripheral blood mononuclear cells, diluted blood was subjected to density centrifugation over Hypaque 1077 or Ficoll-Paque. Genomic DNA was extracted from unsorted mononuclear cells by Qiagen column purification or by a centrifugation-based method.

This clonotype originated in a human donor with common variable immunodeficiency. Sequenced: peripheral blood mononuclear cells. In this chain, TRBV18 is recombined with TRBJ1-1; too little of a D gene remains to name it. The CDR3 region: CASSPTADTEAFF. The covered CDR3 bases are TGTGCCAGCTCACCTACAGCGGACACTGAA.